Listed here are 5 T cell receptor beta chains from one sample, sequenced in a study of beta chain features in type 1 diabetes. Sequencing targeted expressed TCRB transcripts, as all isolated RNA had been reverse transcribed. Data came from immunoSEQ multiplex PCR; TCRdb stores just in-frame clones and leaves some out. The data show roughly 330,000 clones, approximately 10% seen once. The sequenced material came from naive CD4+ T cells from blood. The receptors come from a woman aged 25 to 39 in good health.

In this sample, this clone turned up a few times. This chain connects TRBV30 to TRBJ2-1, with 10 positions matching TRBD1. The CDR3 is made up of 14 amino acids. Germline CDR1 and CDR2: GTSNPN and SVGIG (reference sequence). J lost 2 bases, V lost 8 bases, and 6 bases had no gene match. The CDR3 loop is CAQGQGDPYNEQFF. CDR3 nucleotide sequence: TGTGCCCAAGGACAGGGGGACCCCTACAATGAGCAGTTCTTC. Based on the CDR3 plus reference TRBV30 and TRBJ2-1, the full variable domain is SQTIHQWPATLVQPVGSPLSLECTVEGTSNPNLYWYRQAAGRGLQLLFYSVGIGQISSEVPQNLSASRPQDRQFILSSKKLLLSDSGFYLCAQGQGDPYNEQFFGPGTRLTVL.

On this clone itself: The same CDR3 can be traced to other DNA sequences in this sample. The chain uses TRBV29-1 and TRBJ1-1; 8 nucleotides line up with TRBD1. The germline gives CDR1 SQVTM, CDR2 ANQGSEA. CDR3 length equals 11 residues. The ends lost 6 bases at V and 4 bases at J; junction bases unmatched: 1. The CDR3 reads CSVTGGTEAFF. The DNA of the CDR3 is TGCAGCGTCACAGGGGGCACTGAAGCTTTCTTT.

This chain connects TRBV5-6 to TRBJ2-1; D may be TRBD2 (6 bases). Germline assignment: CDR1 SGHDT and CDR2 YYEEEE. V gave up 7 bases and J gave up 10 bases, with 24 bases separating them. The CDR3 has 15 residues. DNA for the CDR3: TGTGCCAGCTTACCCCTTGGAGGGGCGGTCAAAGAGCAGTTCTTC. As protein: CASLPLGGAVKEQFF.

The V and J genes are TRBV7-8 and TRBJ2-1; tentatively, D is TRBD2 (5 bases). With 5 bases removed from V and 1 base from J, the gap between germline ends came to 15 bases. CDR1 and CDR2 (germline): SGHVS, FQNEAQ. The CDR3 length is 16 residues. The CDR3 DNA reads TGTGCCAGCAGCCCCCGGGGTAGCGAATCCTACAATGAGCAGTTCTTC. Translation gives CASSPRGSESYNEQFF.

The sample holds a few counts of this clone. The CDR3 is CASSSPIRDRGQDTQYF. In DNA, the CDR3 is TGTGCCAGCAGCTCCCCGATCCGGGACAGGGGGCAAGATACGCAGTATTTT. The V gene is TRBV7-2, the J gene TRBJ2-3; 12 positions agree with TRBD1. Germline-derived CDR1 and CDR2 are SGHTA and FQGNSA. CDR3 length: 17 residues. The V and J ends lost 4 bases and 5 bases, in that order; junction bases with no gene match: 10.